The 5 T cell receptor beta chains given below trace back to one sample, sequenced in a study of cytomegalovirus exposure and HLA in healthy donors. The PCR employed 60 Vbeta primers together with 13 Jbeta primers. The method was immunoSEQ multiplex PCR; TCRdb's version includes in-frame clones alone and lacks a portion of them. This sample's table has 110,000 to 150,000 clones. Sequencing used PBMCs. These receptors all come from a male donor in good health and CMV-seronegative.

The gene calls are TRBV4-1 and TRBJ1-1; 8 nucleotides line up with TRBD1. This CDR3 is built from 12 residues. Per the germline V gene, CDR1 is MGHRA and CDR2 is YSYEKL. Germline trimming cut 4 bases from V and 8 bases from J; bases unmatched to any gene: 3. The CDR3 protein is CASSLRTGEAFF. The CDR3 DNA follows: TGCGCCAGCAGCCTTCGGACAGGGGAAGCTTTCTTT.

The chain links TRBV7-2 to TRBJ1-6, with D uncertain. Trimming stripped 5 bases from V and 0 bases from J, with 11 bases between. The CDR3 sequence is 16 residues long. Germline lookup yields CDR1 SGHTA and CDR2 FQGNSA. The CDR3 loop is CASSQTISSYNSPLHF. CDR3 nucleotides: TGTGCCAGCAGCCAAACAATAAGCTCCTATAATTCACCCCTCCACTTT.

The chain uses TRBV12-5 and TRBJ1-1; tentative D call: TRBD1 (5 bases). Trimming stripped 9 bases from V and 4 bases from J, with 15 bases between. In germline, CDR1 is LGHNT, CDR2 FRNRAP. The CDR3 is 13 amino acids. The CDR3 region is CASRIGGGTEAFF. CDR3 nucleotide sequence: TGTGCTAGCCGCATTGGGGGGGGCACTGAAGCTTTCTTT. The complete variable domain, with remaining parts taken from reference TRBV12-5 and TRBJ1-1, reads DARVTQTPRHKVTEMGQEVTMRCQPILGHNTVFWYRQTMMQGLELLAYFRNRAPLDDSGMPKDRFSAEMPDATLATLKIQPSEPRDSAVYFCASRIGGGTEAFFGQGTRLTVV.

V usage is TRBV6-1 and J usage is TRBJ2-7; possible D gene TRBD2, 7 bases. The CDR3 has 16 amino acids. Germline V gene sequence: CDR1 MNHNS, CDR2 SASEGT. V was pared by 1 base and J by 0 bases, with 13 bases between. The CDR3 sequence: CASSEVGGAVSYEQYF. CDR3 DNA: TGTGCCAGCAGTGAAGTGGGGGGGGCAGTCTCCTACGAGCAGTACTTC.

The chain uses TRBV29-1 and TRBJ2-1; 8 bases agree with TRBD2. Germline V gene data show CDR1 as SQVTM and CDR2 as ANQGSEA. The trim removed 6 bases at V and 5 bases at J, leaving 15 bases unmatched. CDR3 length: 16 amino acids. CDR3 coding DNA: TGCAGCGTCCCCCGGGGGGGAGGGAAACTTGACAATGAGCAGTTCTTC. Translating it yields CSVPRGGGKLDNEQFF.